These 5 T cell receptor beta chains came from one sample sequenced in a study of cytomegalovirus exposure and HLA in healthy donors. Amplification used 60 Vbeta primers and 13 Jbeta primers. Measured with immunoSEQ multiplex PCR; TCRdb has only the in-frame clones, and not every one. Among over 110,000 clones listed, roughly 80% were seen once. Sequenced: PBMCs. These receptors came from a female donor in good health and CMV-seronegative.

CDR3 sequence: CASSLGTEAFF. The CDR3 DNA reads TGTGCCAGCAGTCTAGGGACAGAAGCTTTCTTT. The V and J genes are TRBV27 and TRBJ1-1; maybe TRBD1 (6 bases). V lost 5 bases and J lost 8, with 9 bases in between. The CDR3 extends over 11 amino acids. Germline CDR1 MNHEY, CDR2 SMNVEV (reference sequence).

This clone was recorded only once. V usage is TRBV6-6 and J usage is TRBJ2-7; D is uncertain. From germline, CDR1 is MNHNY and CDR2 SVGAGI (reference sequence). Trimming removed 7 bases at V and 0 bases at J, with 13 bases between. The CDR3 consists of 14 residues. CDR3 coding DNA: TGTGCCAGCACTATAACCTCCTTCTCCTACGAGCAGTACTTC. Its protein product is CASTITSFSYEQYF.

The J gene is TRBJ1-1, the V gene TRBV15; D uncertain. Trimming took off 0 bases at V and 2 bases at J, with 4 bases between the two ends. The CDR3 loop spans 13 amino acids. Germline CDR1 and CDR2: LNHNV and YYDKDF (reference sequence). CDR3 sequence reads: CATSREANTEAFF. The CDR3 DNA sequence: TGTGCCACCAGCAGAGAGGCTAACACTGAAGCTTTCTTT.

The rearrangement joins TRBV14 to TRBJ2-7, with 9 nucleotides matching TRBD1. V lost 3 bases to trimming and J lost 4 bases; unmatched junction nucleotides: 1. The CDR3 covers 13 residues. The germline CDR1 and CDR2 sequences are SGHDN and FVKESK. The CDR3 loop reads CASSHGQGYEQYF. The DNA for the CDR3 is TGTGCCAGCAGCCACGGACAGGGGTACGAGCAGTACTTC. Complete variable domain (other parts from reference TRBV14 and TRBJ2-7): EAGVTQFPSHSVIEKGQTVTLRCDPISGHDNLYWYRRVMGKEIKFLLHFVKESKQDESGMPNNRFLAERTGGTYSTLKVQPAELEDSGVYFCASSHGQGYEQYFGPGTRLTVT.

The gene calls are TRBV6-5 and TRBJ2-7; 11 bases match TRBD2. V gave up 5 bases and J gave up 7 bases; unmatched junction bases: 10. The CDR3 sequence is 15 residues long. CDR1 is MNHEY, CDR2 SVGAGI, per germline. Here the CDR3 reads CASSAGTSGLGEQYF. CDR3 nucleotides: TGTGCCAGCAGTGCGGGGACTAGCGGCCTGGGGGAGCAGTACTTC.